This TCR beta chain was sequenced for a study of regulatory T cells listed by TCRdb under 2018. Looking at the study overall: T-cell receptor beta repertoires of sorted regulatory, conventional CD4+ and CD8+ T cells were compared between CD3G-deficient patients and healthy controls. What the authors observed across the whole study: Patient-derived CD8+ T cells showed a nonsignificant trend toward reduced Shannon entropy compared with control CD8+ cells. Repertoires from patients had restricted unique TRB V-J pairs and skewed V and J gene usage, with the strongest effect in regulatory T cells.

The multiplex PCR used 52 forward TRBV primers and 13 reverse TRBJ primers, with assay-based and computational corrections for amplification bias. Within the immunoSEQ assay, multiplex PCR amplified rearranged TRB loci from genomic DNA. TRB amplicons were sequenced on an Illumina HiSeq platform. Concerning the study's data processing: Raw sequences were error-filtered and aligned to reference gene sequences by custom algorithms, then analyzed with the immunoSEQ online tools. Frequencies of productive and nonproductive TRB rearrangements were assessed among unique sequences as well as among total sequences. The likelihood of self-reactivity was estimated by examining two features, hydrophobicity and amino acid composition, of TRB CDR3 positions 6 and 7. Prism software was used to run t tests, Mann-Whitney tests or two-way ANOVA for comparisons between groups. TCRdb limited this immuneACCESS table to in-frame rearrangements with V and J called. A share of clones is missing; checked studies link under half to unresolved V genes, and the rest is unexplained. The V and J calls and the clone size are those of that table, but D and trimming were determined from the DNA. Recorded for this sample are 20,000 to 25,000 clones; under 95% of them occurred a single time. The ten largest account for 3.5% of the sample.

There are a few counts of this clone. This receptor's antigen is unknown. No base qualities exist here, and no much larger clone lies one base off it. Evidence of autoimmunity was present in all CD3G-deficient patients, and the autoimmunity was more severe in two of the patients. At testing, patients were between 2 and 39 years old and showed lower naive and higher memory CD4+ and CD8+ T-cell proportions. Roughly 6 individuals with CD3G deficiency were included in the patient group. Patient samples and clinical data came from an international physician network spanning the United States, Europe and Asia. Ficoll density separation was used to isolate peripheral blood mononuclear cells. CD3+ CD8+ CD4- T cells were isolated using a FACSAria cell sorter. The source is a child aged 2-9 years with CD3G deficiency. Sequenced sample: CD8+ T cells sorted from blood.

The CDR3 amino acid sequence is: CASSLGGGGTYEQYF. The nucleotide sequence reads as follows: TGCGCCAGCAGCTTAGGAGGTGGGGGCACCTACGAGCAGTACTTC. The V and J segments used are TRBV5-1 and TRBJ2-7, with TRBD1 tentatively as D gene (6 bases match). Via the germline V gene, CDR1 is SGHRS and CDR2 YFSETQ. V is clipped by 2 bases and J by 2 bases, and the sequence between their germline boundaries is 14 bases long. The CDR3 runs 15 residues from the cysteine to the phenylalanine. Only the CDR3 DNA stays, 45 bases, in frame from base 1. Reference TRBV5-1 and TRBJ2-7 genes cover what lies past the CDR3, so the full variable domain is KAGVTQTPRYLIKTRGQQVTLSCSPISGHRSVSWYQQTPGQGLQFLFEYFSETQRNKGNFPGRFSGRQFSNSRSEMNVSTLELGDSALYLCASSLGGGGTYEQYFGPGTRLTVT.